These T cell receptor beta chains were read from a single sample in a study of identical twins. TCRdb independently ran MiXCR on the 5' RACE reads; one entry per CDR3 protein. The data show some 1,600,000 distinct CDR3 sequences, 32% seen once. The specimen sequenced was cord blood. These receptors were obtained from a newborn girl in good health. The CDR3 runs from the conserved cysteine through the conserved F or W. A D gene is named only where the DNA matches it firmly. Not all rows give a size; the values are once, few, many and, for expanded clones, a class.

D gene: TRBD2; J gene: TRBJ2-1; V gene: TRBV9; clone size: .; CDR3 DNA: TGTGCCGGCAGCGTAGGGACTAACCCTTACAATGAGCAGTTCTTC; CDR3 protein: CAGSVGTNPYNEQFF
D gene: .; J gene: TRBJ2-3; V gene: TRBV3-1; clone size: .; CDR3 DNA: TGTGCCAGCAGCCAAGATGGTATGGGGACAGATACGCAGTATTTT; CDR3 protein: CASSQDGMGTDTQYF
D gene: TRBD2; J gene: TRBJ2-5; V gene: TRBV20-1; clone size: few; CDR3 DNA: TGCAGTGCTAGATCGAGCGGGGAGTACAATGAGCAGTACTTC; CDR3 protein: CSARSSGEYNEQYF
D gene: .; J gene: TRBJ2-7; V gene: TRBV6-5; clone size: .; CDR3 DNA: TGTGCCAGCAACCCCAGCGACTCCTACAATGAGCAGTACTTC; CDR3 protein: CASNPSDSYNEQYF
D gene: TRBD1; J gene: TRBJ1-6; V gene: TRBV5-1; clone size: .; CDR3 DNA: TGCGCCAGCAGCTTGGGAACAGGGGGCATATATCCATCACCCCTCCACTTT; CDR3 protein: CASSLGTGGIYPSPLHF
D gene: TRBD1; J gene: TRBJ2-2; V gene: TRBV30; clone size: .; CDR3 DNA: TGTGCCTGGAGTGTCGTGGACAGGAGGATCGGGGAGCTGTTTTTT; CDR3 protein: CAWSVVDRRIGELFF
D gene: .; J gene: TRBJ2-3; V gene: TRBV20-1; clone size: .; CDR3 DNA: TGCAGTGCTAGAGGGGCCCTCCCCGATACGCAGTATTTT; CDR3 protein: CSARGALPDTQYF
D gene: TRBD2; J gene: TRBJ2-5; V gene: TRBV10-3; clone size: .; CDR3 DNA: TGTGCCATCAGTGAGCGGCCCCCGGGGGGAGAGACCCAGTACTTC; CDR3 protein: CAISERPPGGETQYF
D gene: .; J gene: TRBJ2-7; V gene: TRBV7-2; clone size: few; CDR3 DNA: TGTGCCAGCAGCGCCTTATACTACGAGCAGTACTTC; CDR3 protein: CASSALYYEQYF
D gene: .; J gene: TRBJ1-2; V gene: TRBV20-1; clone size: few; CDR3 DNA: TGCAGTGCTAGCGTCCGGGCTACGCTTAGCTATGGCTACACCTTC; CDR3 protein: CSASVRATLSYGYTF
D gene: .; J gene: TRBJ2-1; V gene: TRBV10-3; clone size: .; CDR3 DNA: TGTGCCATCAGCGATTTCAGTACGGCGCAAGAGACCCAGTTCTTC; CDR3 protein: CAISDFSTAQETQFF
D gene: TRBD2; J gene: TRBJ2-1; V gene: TRBV20-1; clone size: .; CDR3 DNA: TGCAGTGCTAGAGGAGAGCGGGGGCGTTACAATGAGCAGTTCTTC; CDR3 protein: CSARGERGRYNEQFF
D gene: .; J gene: TRBJ1-2; V gene: TRBV6-1; clone size: .; CDR3 DNA: TGTGCCAGCAGCCAGGGACACCTATATGGCTACACCTTC; CDR3 protein: CASSQGHLYGYTF
D gene: TRBD1; J gene: TRBJ1-5; V gene: TRBV20-1; clone size: few; CDR3 DNA: TGCAGTGCCGGACAGGGGGTATGGAATCAGCCCCAGCATTTT; CDR3 protein: CSAGQGVWNQPQHF
D gene: TRBD1; J gene: TRBJ1-4; V gene: TRBV29-1; clone size: .; CDR3 DNA: TGCAGCGGGACAGGGTACCTCGATGAAAAACTGTTTTTT; CDR3 protein: CSGTGYLDEKLFF
D gene: TRBD2; J gene: TRBJ2-3; V gene: TRBV20-1; clone size: .; CDR3 DNA: TGCAGTGCTAGAGAGCGGGGGGCCTACACAGATACGCAGTATTTT; CDR3 protein: CSARERGAYTDTQYF
D gene: TRBD2; J gene: TRBJ2-1; V gene: TRBV29-1; clone size: .; CDR3 DNA: TGCAGCGCCGTAGCGGGAGGGGCCAGCTCCTACAATGAGCAGTTCTTC; CDR3 protein: CSAVAGGASSYNEQFF
D gene: .; J gene: TRBJ2-7; V gene: TRBV7-2; clone size: few; CDR3 DNA: TGTGCCAGCACCGTGGACGGACTACGTTACAATGAGCAGTACTTC; CDR3 protein: CASTVDGLRYNEQYF
D gene: .; J gene: TRBJ1-1; V gene: TRBV6-1; clone size: .; CDR3 DNA: TGTGCCAGCAGTGAATATGGACGGATGAACACTGAAGCTTTCTTT; CDR3 protein: CASSEYGRMNTEAFF
D gene: .; J gene: TRBJ1-1; V gene: TRBV6-2/TRBV6-3; clone size: few; CDR3 DNA: TGTGCCAGCAGTTACTCGAGCAGGAACACTGAAGCTTTCTTT; CDR3 protein: CASSYSSRNTEAFF